The 29 T cell receptor beta chains listed next were all sequenced from one sample in a study of regulatory T cells in long-lasting Graves disease. Documented time point: newly diagnosed GD, antithyroid drugs for less than 3 months. Extracted PBMC RNA gave rise to the TCR library. Construction of TCR beta libraries relied on iRepertoire HTBI primers and on Arm-PCR targeting CDR3 regions. TCRdb analysed the multiplex PCR reads with MiXCR anew, one entry per CDR3 protein. The data contain 250,000 to 400,000 distinct CDR3 sequences, 18% of them singletons. The specimen comprised peripheral blood mononuclear cells (PBMCs), sampled at new diagnosis, from a patient treated with antithyroid drugs. Receptors originate from a female donor with Graves disease.

As for this clonotype: The CDR3 end shows no conserved phenylalanine or tryptophan, and so a read error is likely. The DNA is omitted, as the CDR3 cannot be located on it reliably, and the CDR3 follows TCRdb's listing. The rearrangement joins TRBV7-9 to TRBJ2-5. A total of 8 residues make up the CDR3, ends included. CDR1 SEHNR and CDR2 FQNEAQ come from the germline V gene (reference sequence). CDR3 protein: CASSSQTG.

J is TRBJ2-1 and V is TRBV19; 8 nucleotides line up with TRBD1. V gave up 5 bases and J gave up 6 bases; unmatched junction bases: 9. CDR3 size: 15 residues. From germline, CDR1 is LNHDA and CDR2 SQIVND (reference sequence). CDR3 sequence: CASSPRTGLGNEQFF. DNA for the CDR3: TGTGCCAGTAGTCCTCGGACAGGGCTGGGCAATGAGCAGTTCTTC.

In this sample, this clonotype turned up a few times. The chain combines TRBV19 with TRBJ2-2; D unresolved. Germline values: CDR1 LNHDA, CDR2 SQIVND (reference sequence). CDR3 length: 12 amino acids. V was shortened by 5 bases and J by 7 bases, with 8 bases between the two germline ends. The CDR3 sequence is CASSGPIGELFF. CDR3 coding DNA: TGTGCCAGTAGTGGACCCATCGGGGAGCTGTTTTTT.

About this clonotype itself: Being one base from a much bigger clone, this may be a read error. The CDR3 reads CVSSLETGELEKLFF. For the CDR3, the DNA is TGTGTCAGCAGCTTAGAGACAGGGGAGCTTGAAAAACTGTTTTTT. The chain uses TRBV7-2 and TRBJ1-4, with TRBD1 matching over 8 bases. The CDR3 runs to 15 residues. Germline V lookup: CDR1 SGHTA, CDR2 FQGNSA.

This clonotype was seen repeatedly, ten times or more. The chain combines TRBV27 with TRBJ1-4, with D maybe TRBD1 (5 bases). CDR3 length: 17 amino acids. Deletions cut 8 bases from V and 0 bases from J, with 19 bases between. CDR1 MNHEY and CDR2 SMNVEV come from the germline V gene (reference sequence). Written as DNA, the CDR3 is TGTGCCAGCGGTACCCCCGACAGCCCTGCAACTAATGAAAAACTGTTTTTT. Translated, it gives CASGTPDSPATNEKLFF.

The DNA for the CDR3 is TGCAGTGCTACTCGCGCAGCTAGCACAGATACGCAGTATTTT. Translated: CSATRAASTDTQYF. The rearrangement uses TRBV20-1 and TRBJ2-3; D uncertain. The germline V and J ends were trimmed by 4 bases and 0 bases, with 11 bases remaining between them. Germline loops: CDR1 DFQATT, CDR2 SNEGSKA (reference sequence). CDR3 length equals 14 residues.

In its sample, this clonotype was seen a few times. The V call is TRBV5-6, the J call TRBJ2-7; 13 bases line up with TRBD2. Per the germline V gene, CDR1 is SGHDT and CDR2 is YYEEEE. CDR3 length: 18 amino acids. The junction had 16 bases not matched to a gene; V was cut back by 4 bases and J by 6 bases. Here the CDR3 reads CASSGQPGLAGRWAEQYF. The DNA for the CDR3 is TGTGCCAGCAGCGGACAGCCGGGACTAGCGGGGCGTTGGGCCGAGCAGTACTTC.

This clonotype was found many times. CDR3 coding DNA: TGTGCCAGCAGTGCCAGGGGGGACTATGGCTACACCTTC. Translating gives CASSARGDYGYTF. The rearrangement links TRBV2 to TRBJ1-2; TRBD1 matches 7 bases. Germline values: CDR1 SNHLY, CDR2 FYNNEI. The trim removed 4 bases at V and 3 bases at J, leaving 2 bases unmatched. This CDR3 is 13 amino acids long.

This chain joins TRBV11-2 and TRBJ2-1, with 9 bases lining up with TRBD2. The junction had 8 bases not matched to a gene; V was cut back by 6 bases and J by 5 bases. Germline CDR1 is SGHAT and CDR2 is FQNNGV. The CDR3 length is 15 residues. CDR3 region: CASSFGTSRHNEQFF. The CDR3 DNA follows: TGTGCCAGCAGTTTTGGGACTAGCCGGCACAATGAGCAGTTCTTC.

At least ten counts were recorded for this clonotype. The gene calls are TRBV27 and TRBJ2-2; TRBD1 matches at 8 bases. V gave up 7 bases and J gave up 5 bases; unmatched junction bases: 15. There are 17 residues in the CDR3. Germline assignment: CDR1 MNHEY and CDR2 SMNVEV (reference sequence). The CDR3, as DNA: TGTGCCAGCAAGGTTAGGTCCGGACAGGGAGGTACCGGGGAGCTGTTTTTT. Translating it yields CASKVRSGQGGTGELFF.

This clonotype has a count of ten or more. The chain joins TRBV6-9 to TRBJ2-5; D is perhaps TRBD1 (6 bases). Germline CDR1 reads MNHGY; CDR2 reads SVAAGI. The CDR3 runs 15 residues. Trimming shortened V by 3 bases and J by 1 base, and 12 bases separated the two germline ends. In nucleotides, the CDR3 is TGTGCCAGCAGTTACTCAGGGGACGGCCAAGAGACCCAGTACTTC. This codes for CASSYSGDGQETQYF.

This clonotype was recorded many times. The gene calls are TRBV12-3 or TRBV12-4 and TRBJ1-1; 9 bases align to TRBD1. Trimming at V came to 3 bases and at J to 3 bases, leaving 14 bases not matched to a gene. The CDR3 is 18 residues long. CDR3 loop: CASSFILGGTGKYTEAFF. In DNA form, the CDR3 reads TGTGCCAGCAGTTTTATCCTGGGGGGGACAGGGAAGTACACTGAAGCTTTCTTT.

The chain couples TRBV6-2 or TRBV6-3 to TRBJ2-2, with D perhaps matching TRBD2 (5 bases). The CDR3 has 15 amino acids. CDR1 and CDR2 from the germline V gene are MNHEY and SVGEGT. V lost 5 bases, J lost 6 bases, and 16 bases lay in between. The CDR3 DNA follows: TGTGCCAGCAGTGAAGAGGGAGCACGGGCCGGGGAGCTGTTTTTT. It translates to CASSEEGARAGELFF.

Ten or more counts support this clonotype. J is TRBJ2-1 and V is TRBV10-3; TRBD2 agrees at 9 bases. V lost 4 bases, J lost 2 bases, and 6 bases stayed unmatched. The CDR3 is made up of 16 amino acids. Germline V lookup: CDR1 ENHRY, CDR2 SYGVKD. This CDR3 reads CAISGASGNAYNEQFF. The CDR3 region has the DNA TGTGCCATCAGTGGGGCTAGCGGGAATGCCTACAATGAGCAGTTCTTC.

This clonotype was seen more than once but under ten times. The chain joins TRBV27 to TRBJ2-3, with 14 bases matching TRBD2. J gave up 5 bases and V 4 bases, and 14 bases lay outside the gene matches. This CDR3 region has 19 residues. Per germline, CDR1 MNHEY and CDR2 SMNVEV (reference sequence). The chain's CDR3 is CASSSIYGLAGGVEDTQYF. Here the CDR3 DNA reads TGTGCCAGCAGTTCAATCTATGGACTAGCGGGAGGTGTTGAAGATACGCAGTATTTT.

As concerns this clonotype: A read error is likely here: a far larger clone is one base away. The V call is TRBV19, the J call TRBJ2-7; a possible D gene is TRBD1 (5 bases). CDR3 length: 14 amino acids. Germline assignment: CDR1 LNHDA and CDR2 SQIVND (reference sequence). CDR3 nucleotide sequence: TGTGCCAGCAGCTCTACAGGCCTTGCCTACGAGCGGTACTTC. It translates to CASSSTGLAYERYF.

In its sample, this clonotype was seen many times. This rearrangement joins TRBV12-5 to TRBJ2-1, with 7 positions matching TRBD2. Germline CDR1 LGHNT, CDR2 FRNRAP. V was pared by 4 bases and J by 7 bases, with 10 bases of the junction left unmatched. The CDR3 length is 15 residues. Here the CDR3 reads CASGSGTTPWNEQFF. The CDR3 DNA sequence: TGTGCTAGTGGTTCTGGGACTACCCCCTGGAATGAGCAGTTCTTC.

This clonotype was seen repeatedly, ten times or more. The chain combines TRBV20-1 with TRBJ2-5; D may be TRBD1 (6 bases). Germline CDR1 reads DFQATT; CDR2 reads SNEGSKA (reference sequence). The CDR3 has 17 amino acids. V was trimmed by 6 bases and J by 2 bases, leaving 25 bases between them. CDR3 region: CSAIGEDDRQRQETQYF. DNA for the CDR3: TGCAGTGCCATAGGGGAAGATGACAGGCAACGTCAAGAGACCCAGTACTTC.

The table lists this clonotype with many counts. The chain carries TRBV11-2 and TRBJ2-3, with unresolved D. Trimming stripped 3 bases from V and 4 bases from J, with 17 bases between. The germline gives CDR1 SGHAT, CDR2 FQNNGV. CDR3 length equals 16 residues. The CDR3 spells CASSFWPSQEADTQYF. For the CDR3, the DNA is TGTGCCAGCAGCTTTTGGCCCTCCCAGGAAGCAGATACGCAGTATTTT.

The table lists this clonotype with a few counts. The V call is TRBV20-1, the J call TRBJ2-7; D is undetermined. Trimming removed 3 bases from V and 0 bases from J, with 9 bases in between. There are 13 residues in the CDR3. The germline V gene encodes CDR1 DFQATT and CDR2 SNEGSKA (reference sequence). CDR3 in DNA: TGCAGTGCTAGTGGCGGAGACTCCTACGAGCAGTACTTC. As protein: CSASGGDSYEQYF.

The CDR3 sequence: CASSFSEANEKLFF. CDR3 DNA: TGTGCCAGCAGCTTTTCAGAAGCTAATGAAAAACTGTTTTTT. This chain links TRBV7-9 with TRBJ1-4, with no clear D. With 3 bases removed from V and 3 bases from J, the gap between germline ends came to 8 bases. The CDR3 consists of 14 residues. Germline V gives CDR1 SEHNR, CDR2 FQNEAQ (reference sequence).

The rearrangement uses TRBV20-1 and TRBJ1-2; D gene uncertain. The CDR3 runs to 11 residues. The germline gives CDR1 DFQATT, CDR2 SNEGSKA (reference sequence). Deletions cut 6 bases from V and 10 bases from J, with 15 bases between. CDR3 sequence reads: CSASGAAVYTF. For the CDR3, the DNA is TGCAGTGCCAGCGGTGCCGCGGTCTACACCTTC.

At least ten counts were recorded for this clonotype. The gene calls are TRBV7-9 and TRBJ2-1; TRBD2 matches 12 bases. CDR3 length: 15 amino acids. The junction had 4 bases not matched to a gene; V was cut back by 3 bases and J by 7 bases. CDR1 and CDR2 (germline): SEHNR, FQNEAQ (reference sequence). The CDR3 nucleotides are TGTGCCAGCAGCTTGACTAGCGGGAGTTTTAATGAGCAGTTCTTC. This translates into CASSLTSGSFNEQFF.

This clonotype was picked up many times. This chain joins TRBV18 and TRBJ1-2; D gene ambiguous. Germline lookup yields CDR1 KGHSH and CDR2 LQKENI. The CDR3 is 15 amino acids. V gave up 1 base and J gave up 4 bases, with 13 bases separating them. CDR3 protein: CASSPRGQAGYGYTF. CDR3 DNA: TGTGCCAGCTCACCACGAGGGCAAGCGGGCTATGGCTACACCTTC.

In the case of this clonotype: A much larger clone differs by one base, so this may be a read error. The rearrangement links TRBV9 to TRBJ1-5; D perhaps matches TRBD1 (5 bases). Deletions cut 3 bases from V and 5 bases from J, with 15 bases between. Germline loops: CDR1 SGDLS, CDR2 YYNGEE. The CDR3 extends over 15 amino acids. This chain's CDR3 is CASSGQSLSDQPQHF. DNA for the CDR3: TGTGCCAGCAGCGGACAGTCCCTCAGTGATCAGCCCCAGCATTTT.

This clonotype occurred many times. Here the CDR3 reads CSARTSARNEQFF. The CDR3 DNA reads TGCAGTGCTAGGACTAGTGCCCGCAATGAGCAGTTCTTC. V usage is TRBV20-1 and J usage is TRBJ2-1; D may be TRBD2 (6 bases). Trimming left V 3 bases short and J 6 bases short, with 12 bases between. This CDR3 contains 13 residues. Germline V gene lookup returns CDR1 DFQATT and CDR2 SNEGSKA (reference sequence).

This clonotype was counted only a few times. This chain joins TRBV7-2 and TRBJ2-7; a weak D match, TRBD2 (6 bases). The V gene lost 5 bases and the J gene lost 6 bases, with 14 bases spanning the gap. The germline gives CDR1 SGHTA, CDR2 FQGNSA. CDR3 length: 13 amino acids. The CDR3 DNA is TGTGCCAGCAGCACGGGCGTCGGGGGCGAGCAGTACTTC. Protein product: CASSTGVGGEQYF.

In the case of this clonotype: This may be a read error: a much more frequent sequence differs by one nucleotide. The chain carries TRBV30 and TRBJ1-2; possible D gene TRBD1, 6 bases. The CDR3 runs 14 residues. Per germline, CDR1 GTSNPN and CDR2 SVGIG (reference sequence). V lost 7 bases and J lost 7, with 22 bases in between. The CDR3 sequence is CASQPRPGEGGYTF. DNA of the CDR3: TGTGCCTCCCAGCCGCGACCAGGGGAAGGTGGCTACACCTTC. The variable domain in full, completed from reference TRBV30 and TRBJ1-2, reads SQTIHQWPATLVQPVGSPLSLECTVEGTSNPNLYWYRQAAGRGLQLLFYSVGIGQISSEVPQNLSASRPQDRQFILSSKKLLLSDSGFYLCASQPRPGEGGYTFGSGTRLTVV.

This clonotype was seen ten or more times. The chain employs TRBV10-3 and TRBJ1-1; a possible D gene is TRBD1 (6 bases). Germline V gives CDR1 ENHRY, CDR2 SYGVKD. V lost 9 bases to trimming and J lost 5 bases, with 16 bases between them. This CDR3 has 13 residues. The CDR3 DNA follows: TGTGCCATGGGTGCAGGGGAGTGGACTGAAGCTTTCTTT. Its translation is CAMGAGEWTEAFF.